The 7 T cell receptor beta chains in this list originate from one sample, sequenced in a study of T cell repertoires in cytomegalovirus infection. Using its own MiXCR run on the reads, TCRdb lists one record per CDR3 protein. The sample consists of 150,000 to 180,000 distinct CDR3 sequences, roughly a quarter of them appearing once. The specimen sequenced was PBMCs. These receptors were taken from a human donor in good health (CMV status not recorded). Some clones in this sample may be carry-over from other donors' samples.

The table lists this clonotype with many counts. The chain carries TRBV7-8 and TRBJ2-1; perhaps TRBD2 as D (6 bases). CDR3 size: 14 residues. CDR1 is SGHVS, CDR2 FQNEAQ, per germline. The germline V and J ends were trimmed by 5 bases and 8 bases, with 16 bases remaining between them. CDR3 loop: CASSPEWRDHEQFF. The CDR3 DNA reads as TGTGCCAGCAGCCCTGAGTGGCGGGACCATGAGCAGTTCTTC.

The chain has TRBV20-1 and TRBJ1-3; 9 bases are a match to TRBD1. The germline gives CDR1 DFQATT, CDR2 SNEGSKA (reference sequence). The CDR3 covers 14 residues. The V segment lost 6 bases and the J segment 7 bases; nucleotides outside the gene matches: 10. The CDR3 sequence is CSANPGQGRNTIYF. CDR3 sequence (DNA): TGCAGTGCAAATCCGGGACAGGGAAGGAACACCATATATTTT.

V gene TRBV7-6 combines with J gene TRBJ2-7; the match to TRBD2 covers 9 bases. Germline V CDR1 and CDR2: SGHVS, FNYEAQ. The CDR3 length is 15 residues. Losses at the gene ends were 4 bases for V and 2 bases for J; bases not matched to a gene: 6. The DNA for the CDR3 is TGTGCCAGCAGCTCTAGGACTAGCGCGGCCTACGAGCAGTACTTC. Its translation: CASSSRTSAAYEQYF.

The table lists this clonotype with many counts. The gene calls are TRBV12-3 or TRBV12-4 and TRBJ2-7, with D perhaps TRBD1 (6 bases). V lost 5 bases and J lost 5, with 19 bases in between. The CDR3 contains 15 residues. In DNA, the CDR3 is TGTGCCAGCAGTCAGGGACACCAAAAGGCCGACGAGCAGTACTTC. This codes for CASSQGHQKADEQYF.

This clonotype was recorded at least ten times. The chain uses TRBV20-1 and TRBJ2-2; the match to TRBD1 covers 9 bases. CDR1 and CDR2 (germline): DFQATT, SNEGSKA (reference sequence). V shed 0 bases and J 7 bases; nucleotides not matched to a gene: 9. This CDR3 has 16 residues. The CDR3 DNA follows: TGCAGTGCTAGAGATCGGGGACAGGGCCGTGTCGGGGAGCTGTTTTTT. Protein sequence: CSARDRGQGRVGELFF.

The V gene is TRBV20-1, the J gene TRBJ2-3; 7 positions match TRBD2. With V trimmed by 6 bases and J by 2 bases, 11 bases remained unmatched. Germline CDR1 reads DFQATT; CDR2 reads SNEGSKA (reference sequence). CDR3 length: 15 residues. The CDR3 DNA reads TGCAGTGCCACGAAGGCGGCGGGGGACACAGATACGCAGTATTTT. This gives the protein CSATKAAGDTDTQYF.

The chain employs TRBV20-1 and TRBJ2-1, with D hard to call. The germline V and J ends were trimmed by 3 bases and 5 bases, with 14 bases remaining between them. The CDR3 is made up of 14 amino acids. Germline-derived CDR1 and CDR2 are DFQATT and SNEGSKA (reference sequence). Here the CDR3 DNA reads TGCAGTGCTAGCTTGTCGGGCCTTAACAATGAGCAGTTCTTC. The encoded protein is CSASLSGLNNEQFF.